This T cell receptor beta chain was captured by sequencing in a study of cytomegalovirus exposure and HLA in healthy donors (dated by TCRdb to about 2017). In the study overall: In an earlier analysis of 550 to 750 of the donors, under 300 Gb of sequence data and 117 million unique TCR beta sequences from about 179 million T cells were reported. Several DR-DQ haplotypes were handled as single units for association and clustering because linkage in the cohort was strong. All discovery cohort repertoires had been generated on a single sequencing platform. An early release that covered some 640 HLA-typed donors contained around 300 gigabases of sequencing data and roughly 84 million unique TCR sequences. Along with the roughly 610-subject first cohort, a separate validation cohort of over a hundred different subjects was used. In an earlier analysis of around 540 of the donors, high-throughput TCR beta sequencing was used to judge whether each TCR beta V gene segment behaved as functional or pseudogenic. The aim of the study was to test whether cataloging public T cell receptors could identify signatures of past pathogen exposure. In a later genetic analysis, genome-wide SNP genotypes for about 65% of the 666 donors were used, and that subset was treated as a discovery cohort. Typing coverage varied by locus: about 620-640 donors for A, B, C, DRB1 and DQB1; some 520 for DQA1; 606 for DPA1; more than 450 for DPB1. Rather than using new phenotypic data, the later analysis identified candidate immune exposures from TCR beta sequences and from how often those sequences occurred across donors. Class I and class II HLA loci were covered by the typing at four-digit resolution. Donor age, sex, ethnicity and CMV serostatus were compiled together with the repertoire data. A later analysis re-analyzed previously published TCR beta repertoires from roughly 600 donors and added high-resolution HLA genotyping to study TCR occurrence patterns. To predict cytomegalovirus infection status, the study combined high-throughput TCR immunosequencing, statistical association of individual TCRs with disease status, and machine learning. Among about 370 genotyped donors of the cohort, an average of around 250,000 unique TCR beta nucleotide sequences was sequenced per donor, of which about 18% were non-productive. Of the roughly 410 genotyped donors, less than 90% were placed in the genetic ancestry cluster associated with self-reported Caucasian donors. Using immunosequencing, the study profiled T cell repertoires from about 610 subjects and related those repertoires to cytomegalovirus serostatus.

The library relied on the immunoSEQ multiplex PCR assay. For the multiplex PCR, a mixture combining 60 forward primers for TCR Vbeta segments and 13 reverse primers for TCR Jbeta segments was used. Amplification of the CDR3 region of rearranged TCR beta genes was performed with a multiplex PCR assay on genomic DNA. On the Illumina HiSeq System, the amplified TCR beta libraries were sequenced as 87-base-pair reads. From the authors' description of their analysis: In a later analysis, roughly 80 million unique TCR beta chains were counted across the 650 to 700 repertoires, and about 9.9 million of these chains were shared by at least two donors. Raw reads were error-corrected and collapsed into unique sequences with a nearest-neighbor algorithm that merged closely related sequences to remove PCR and sequencing errors. V, D and J gene segments were assigned by aligning CDR3 sequences to IMGT reference sequences. For a sequence to be retained, at least a six-nucleotide match to both a V gene segment and a J gene segment was required. A rearrangement counted as productive if the CDR3 had no stop codons and remained in frame with V and J, and every other rearrangement counted as non-productive. Following IMGT convention, CDR3 was defined as the stretch from the second conserved V-encoded cysteine up to the conserved J-encoded phenylalanine. In an earlier analysis of around 640 of the donors, sequences lacking an unambiguous match to a single V gene segment were excluded. An earlier analysis of several hundred of the donors called V segments functional above 56.7% productive rearrangements and segregating when the between-donor standard deviation exceeded 5%. A statistical classification framework was built for diagnosing cytomegalovirus status from the catalog of TCR beta chain sequences. In a later analysis, V and J genes were assigned by comparing TCR nucleotide sequences against IMGT/GENE-DB human TR gene sequences. Using the TCRdist pipeline, a later analysis assigned CDR3 sequences along with most-parsimonious VDJ recombination scenarios. In a later analysis, each TCR beta chain was defined by its CDR3 amino acid sequence together with its V-gene family, and reads lacking a unique V-gene family were excluded. As a way to deal with suspected cross-contamination and a sequencing artifact, a later analysis dropped roughly 620 nucleotide sequences that were highly shared and had low generation probability. A later analysis calculated a clonal expansion index for each public chain from normalized within-repertoire ranks of inferred template counts. A later analysis computed generation probabilities with a VDJ recombination model fitted to out-of-frame rearrangements, and checked the results against IGoR. In a later analysis, TCR-TCR, TCR-HLA and TCR-CMV co-occurrence was scored with hypergeometric tests, and a repertoire-size bias correction was applied to TCR pairs. To estimate false discovery rates, a later analysis permuted the HLA or CMV assignments 20 times. In a later analysis, co-occurring TCRs were grouped using DBSCAN, and TCRdist sequence similarity was added for clustering within HLA-allele-positive subsets. For co-occurrence clustering, repertoires with fewer than 30,000 or more than 120,000 public chains were excluded, along with a handful of repertoires with anomalous nucleotide sharing. Drawn from immuneACCESS, this table holds only the in-frame rearrangements with V and J called that TCRdb kept. Clones are partly lost; checked studies trace under half to an unresolved V gene and leave the rest unexplained. Clone size and the V and J calls come from that table; the DNA yielded D and trimming. The sample table contains 130,000 or so clones; only one count was recorded for about 8.5% of them. The ten largest clones represent 5.5% of the sample.

The cohort was made up of under 800 healthy bone marrow donors. All cohort members were sampled while nominally healthy, although unrecorded immune exposures were likely present. The donor was CMV seronegative and belonged to the group of several hundred seronegative cohort members. Every donor gave a peripheral blood sample, and the peripheral blood mononuclear cells from that sample were used for TCR beta sequencing. The Qiagen DNeasy Blood Extraction Kit was used to extract genomic DNA from the blood cell samples. Notes on this clone: It lacks a known antigen. Per-base qualities were not stored, and no clone one base away is much larger.

Findings and caveats that apply to the study as a whole: Because some donors lacked HLA typing at each locus, the association tests relied only on the typed subset. For the cohort, immune exposure information was limited to CMV serostatus. A total of 150 or so TCR beta chains were listed by the study as associated with cytomegalovirus. A further reported finding was that TCR beta sequences accurately predicted the HLA-A and HLA-B alleles for most subjects in the first cohort. In a later analysis, HLA-associated TCR beta chains were found to be more clonally expanded and to have lower generation probabilities than equally common non-associated chains. The cohort was sequenced for TCR beta chains only, and without alpha or paired-chain data the features that could be detected were limited. A later analysis found that TCR association rates varied across HLA loci, with DRB1 alleles showing the most associated TCRs and HLA-C alleles the fewest. Linkage disequilibrium might explain the correlated functional status among segregating V segments, but an unknown experimental factor could not be excluded. Presence/absence analyses assumed roughly uniform sequencing depth across donors, an assumption that may not hold. A later analysis reported that several top co-occurrence clusters appeared linked to parvovirus B19, influenza, CMV and Epstein-Barr virus. A cluster of highly shared sequence variants was judged likely to represent a technical artifact of the sequencing pipeline. In a later genetic analysis, fewer N-insertions in productive TCRs were reported among donors in an Asian-associated ancestry cluster than the approximately 630-donor mean. A few of the identified cytomegalovirus-associated TCR beta chains were confirmed in vitro to be specific for cytomegalovirus antigens. The authors suggested that the approach could potentially be extended to other disease states and immunological phenotypes. An earlier analysis of approximately 530 of the donors showed that most TCR beta V segments appeared in productive rearrangements either about 90% or about 30% of the time, which broadly matched IMGT annotations. When HLA alleles, especially DR and DQ, strongly co-occurred, attributing TCR associations to individual alleles was difficult. At a false discovery rate of 0.05, a later analysis linked 16,000 or so TCR beta sequences to specific HLA alleles. A later genetic analysis associated a missense DCLRE1C variant with V-gene and J-gene trimming of TCR beta chains, and an independent cohort replicated the association. The earlier analysis of 587 of the donors excluded approximately 15 rarely observed V segments, including chromosome 9 orphons, because counts were too low. Cytomegalovirus status was reported to be diagnosed by the classifier with high specificity and sensitivity in both the original and validation cohorts. Most TCR sequences were seen in very few donors, while some public TCRs were found in many individuals. Most CMV-associated TCR beta chains appeared to be HLA-restricted in a later analysis, and the HLA associations seemed to be driven largely by CMV exposure.

The sequenced sample consisted of PBMCs. The TCR was taken from a man between 40 and 49 years old in good health and CMV-seronegative.

The DNA sequence follows: TGCGCCAGCAGCTCCGGGACAGCCCACACCGATACGCAGTATTTT. Its protein reads: CASSSGTAHTDTQYF. This chain joins TRBV5-1 to TRBJ2-3, and TRBD1 aligns with 7 junction nucleotides. Taken from cysteine to phenylalanine, the CDR3 has 15 residues. Only the CDR3 DNA is retained, 45 bases long and in frame from the first base. V ends up 3 bases short and J 6 bases short, with an unmatched junction base count of 10. The germline V gene encodes CDR1 SGHRS and CDR2 YFSETQ.